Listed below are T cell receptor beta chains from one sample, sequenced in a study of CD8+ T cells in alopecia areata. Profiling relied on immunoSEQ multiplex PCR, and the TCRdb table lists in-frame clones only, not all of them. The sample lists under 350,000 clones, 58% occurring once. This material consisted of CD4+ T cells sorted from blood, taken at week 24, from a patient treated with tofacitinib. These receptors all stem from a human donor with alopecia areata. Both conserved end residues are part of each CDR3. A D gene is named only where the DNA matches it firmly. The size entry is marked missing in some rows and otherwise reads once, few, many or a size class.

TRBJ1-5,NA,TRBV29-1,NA,TGCAGCGTTGGCGCTAGCAATCAGCCCCAGCATTTT,CSVGASNQPQHF
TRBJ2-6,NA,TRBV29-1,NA,TGCAGCGTTGGCTCTCAGGGCTTCTCTGGGGCCAACGTCCTGACTTTC,CSVGSQGFSGANVLTF
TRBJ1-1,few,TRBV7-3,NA,TGTGCCAGCAGTCCCACTCGGGGTTTCGGTACTGAAGCTTTCTTT,CASSPTRGFGTEAFF
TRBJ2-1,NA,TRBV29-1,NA,TGCAGCGTCGCATTAAACAATGAGCAGTTCTTC,CSVALNNEQFF
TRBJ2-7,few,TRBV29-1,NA,TGCAGCGTTGAAGTAGCAAGCTCCTACGAGCAGTACTTC,CSVEVASSYEQYF
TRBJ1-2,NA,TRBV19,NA,TGTGCCAGTAGTGACCAATGGGGTCCGATGGGCCATGGCTACACCTTC,CASSDQWGPMGHGYTF
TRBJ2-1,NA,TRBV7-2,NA,TGTGCCAGCAGCTTACCGACCGGGGTCGGGGGTAATGAGCAGTTCTTC,CASSLPTGVGGNEQFF
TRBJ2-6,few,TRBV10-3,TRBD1,TGTGCCGTCTCACGGACAGGTTCCAACTCTGGGGCCAACGTCCTGACTTTC,CAVSRTGSNSGANVLTF
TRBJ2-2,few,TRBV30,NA,TGTGCCTGGAGTCGGAAAGCAGGGCACACCGGGGAGCTGTTTTTT,CAWSRKAGHTGELFF
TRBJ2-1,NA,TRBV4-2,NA,TGTGCCAGCAGACAGGACACGACCTCCTACAATGAGCAGTTCTTC,CASRQDTTSYNEQFF
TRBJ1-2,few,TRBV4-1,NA,TGCGCCAGCAGCCAAGATCCTTATGGCTACACCTTC,CASSQDPYGYTF